These 27 T cell receptor beta chains were all obtained from the same sample, sequenced in a study of immune characterization of retroperitoneal liposarcoma. TCRdb re-called the PCR reads with MiXCR, one entry per CDR3 protein. The sample lists approximately 9,600 distinct CDR3 sequences, about 30% occurring once. The sequencing input was tumor tissue. All receptors come from a male donor with retroperitoneal liposarcoma.

This clonotype came up many times. The CDR3 sequence: CASSEAQGYYGYTF. In DNA, the CDR3 is TGTGCCAGCAGTGAAGCGCAGGGGTACTATGGCTACACCTTC. The chain couples TRBV6-1 to TRBJ1-2; tentative D call: TRBD1 (6 bases). This CDR3 has 14 residues. Germline values: CDR1 MNHNS, CDR2 SASEGT. Trimming removed 0 bases from V and 3 bases from J, with 8 bases in between.

Concerning this clonotype: A junction end diverges from the germline sequence, so it may reflect a read error. The J gene is TRBJ2-1, the V gene TRBV6-5, with 8 bases that match TRBD2. This CDR3 has 12 amino acids. The germline gives CDR1 MNHEY, CDR2 SVGAGI. The CDR3 protein is CASSYSQREQLF. The CDR3 DNA sequence: TGTGCCAGCAGCTACTCTCAGCGGGAGCAGTTATTC.

This clonotype is medium-sized (0.01 to 0.1%) by share. The genes are TRBV6-1 and TRBJ2-1; 7 bases map to TRBD1. The J call may be mistaken, given a closer DNA end match to TRBJ2-7. This CDR3 has 16 residues. Germline V gene sequence: CDR1 MNHNS, CDR2 SASEGT. The CDR3 nucleotides are TGTGCCAGCAGTAAGTGGGGACAGCCCGACTACAATGAGCAGTACTTC. Translated: CASSKWGQPDYNEQYF.

This clonotype is labeled as medium-sized. V usage is TRBV7-8 and J usage is TRBJ2-5; D gene unclear. The DNA end is more similar to TRBJ2-7, so the J call may be wrong. This CDR3 has 14 residues. Germline CDR1 and CDR2: SGHVS and FQNEAQ. The CDR3 sequence is CASSLQSRSYEQYF. The CDR3 nucleotides are TGTGCCAGCAGCTTACAGAGCCGCTCCTACGAGCAGTACTTC.

J is TRBJ2-1 and V is TRBV27, with TRBD1 as a possible D gene (8 bases). The V gene's germline CDR1 is MNHEY and CDR2 SMNVEV (reference sequence). This CDR3 region has 15 residues. Trimming removed 6 bases from V and 8 bases from J, with 20 bases in between. CDR3 nucleotides: TGTGCCAGCAGCAGGACAGGGAGGGCTTGGGATGAGCAGTTCTTC. Its protein product is CASSRTGRAWDEQFF.

This clonotype was seen a handful of times. The chain joins TRBV6-1 to TRBJ2-3; 11 bases are a match to TRBD2. Matching the DNA end better, TRBJ2-7 makes the J call doubtful. This CDR3 has 13 amino acids. Germline V gene data show CDR1 as MNHNS and CDR2 as SASEGT. CDR3 in DNA: TGTGCCACCGCCACTAGCGGGGGCAATGAGCAGTACTTC. Protein: CATATSGGNEQYF.

This clonotype has a count of ten or more. The rearrangement links TRBV12-3 or TRBV12-4 to TRBJ2-1; no firm D call. Trimming shortened V by 1 base and J by 10 bases, and 26 bases separated the two germline ends. This CDR3 is 18 amino acids long. The chain's CDR3 is CASSLGRPGTLPLYEQFF. The CDR3 region has the DNA TGTGCCAGCAGTTTAGGACGGCCGGGTACACTCCCCCTCTACGAGCAGTTCTTC.

This sequence joins TRBV6-2 or TRBV6-3 and TRBJ2-4; 7 bases match TRBD1. The DNA end favors TRBJ2-5, so the J call may be wrong. CDR1 is MNHEY and CDR2 is SVGEGT in the germline V gene. CDR3 length: 13 residues. CDR3: CASTRQGRETQYF. The CDR3 coding sequence is TGTGCCAGCACTAGACAGGGAAGGGAGACCCAGTACTTC.

This clonotype showed up just a few times. V is TRBV7-2 and J is TRBJ2-1, with TRBD2 matching 13 bases. The CDR3 is made up of 17 amino acids. The germline CDR1 and CDR2 sequences are SGHTA and FQGNSA. Losses at the gene ends were 0 bases for V and 13 bases for J; bases not matched to a gene: 12. The CDR3 DNA reads TGTGCCAGCAGCTTAGCGCGACTAGCGGGGGGTGGGGAGACCCAGTTCTTC. Amino acid sequence: CASSLARLAGGGETQFF.

This sequence joins TRBV7-6 and TRBJ1-1; the match to TRBD1 covers 7 bases. The CDR3 length is 13 residues. Germline assignment: CDR1 SGHVS and CDR2 FNYEAQ. Trimming removed 4 bases from V and 8 bases from J; junction bases left unmatched: 7. The CDR3 coding sequence is TGTGCCAGCAGCTCTCACAGGGGAGCAGAAGCTTTCTTT. Encoded protein: CASSSHRGAEAFF.

Details on this clonotype: It is likely a read error, because the conserved phenylalanine at the end of the CDR3 is missing. V usage is TRBV12-3 or TRBV12-4 and J usage is TRBJ2-1, with 14 bases matching TRBD2. V lost 4 bases and J lost 9; bases outside the gene matches: 5. This CDR3 has 15 amino acids. The CDR3 nucleotides read TGTGCCAGCAGTTACGGGACTAGCGGGAGTGGTGAGCAGTTCGTC. This sequence encodes CASSYGTSGSGEQFV.

This clonotype was observed a handful of times. V is TRBV7-2 and J is TRBJ2-5; 11 bases map to TRBD2. Germline CDR1 SGHTA, CDR2 FQGNSA. The CDR3 is 14 residues long. Unmatched junction bases numbered 4, after V lost 3 bases and J lost 7 bases. CDR3 nucleotides: TGTGCCAGCAGCTTTAGCGGGGGGGAGGGGACCCAGTACTTC. As protein: CASSFSGGEGTQYF.

This clonotype was observed many times. This chain connects TRBV12-3 or TRBV12-4 to TRBJ2-5, with D hard to call. The CDR3 consists of 11 residues. With 3 bases removed from V and 11 bases from J, the gap between germline ends came to 10 bases. CDR3 sequence (DNA): TGTGCCAGCAGTTTCCTGAATGAGCAGTACTTC. Translating gives CASSFLNEQYF.

This clonotype was recorded many times. The chain links TRBV12-3 or TRBV12-4 to TRBJ1-2, with TRBD1 matching over 8 bases. The CDR3 loop spans 13 amino acids. With 7 bases clipped from V and 6 bases from J, the junction kept 7 bases outside the gene matches. The CDR3, as DNA: TGTGCCAGCAATGGACAGGGTGGCCATGGCTACACCTTC. Translating gives CASNGQGGHGYTF.

This chain uses TRBV4-3 with TRBJ2-7, with D possibly TRBD2 on 5 matching bases. The CDR3 is made up of 15 amino acids. V gave up 5 bases and J gave up 5 bases, with 19 bases separating them. Looked up from germline, CDR1 is LGHNA and CDR2 is YSLEER. The CDR3 region has the DNA TGCGCCAGCAGCTTAGCAAAGGAGGCTGGCAACGAGCAGTACTTC. It is translated as CASSLAKEAGNEQYF.

By sample share, this clonotype is medium-sized. This rearrangement joins TRBV7-8 to TRBJ2-5, with 7 bases lining up with TRBD1. Trimming cost V 4 bases and J 1 base; bases outside gene matches: 12. The V gene's germline CDR1 is SGHVS and CDR2 FQNEAQ. This CDR3 comprises 17 residues. The CDR3 nucleotides read TGTGCCAGCAGCTCGATATTCCCCGGGACAGTCCAAGAGACCCAGTACTTC. Protein: CASSSIFPGTVQETQYF.

The chain couples TRBV6-1 to TRBJ1-5; D possibly corresponds to TRBD1 (5 bases). Trimming shortened V by 0 bases and J by 5 bases, and 14 bases separated the two germline ends. Germline loops: CDR1 MNHNS, CDR2 SASEGT. The CDR3 runs to 16 residues. The DNA of the CDR3 is TGTGCCAGCAGTGAAGCGCGGGGCACCGCTTATCAGCCCCAGCATTTT. This sequence encodes CASSEARGTAYQPQHF.

This clonotype is judged medium-sized. This rearrangement joins TRBV6-1 to TRBJ2-2; D may be TRBD2 (6 bases). Trimming took off 8 bases at V and 4 bases at J, with 14 bases between the two ends. CDR1 is MNHNS and CDR2 is SASEGT in the germline V gene. There are 14 residues in the CDR3. The CDR3 DNA reads TGTGCCAGCGTCTCGGGAGATAGCACCGGGGAGCTGTTTTTT. Its protein is CASVSGDSTGELFF.

This clonotype was picked up many times. This chain uses TRBV6-1 with TRBJ2-7; the match to TRBD1 covers 10 bases. Germline assignment: CDR1 MNHNS and CDR2 SASEGT. This CDR3 has 17 residues. The J segment lost 4 bases and the V segment lost 7 bases, leaving 16 bases of the junction unmatched. The CDR3 loop is CASTEGVSGQGIYEQYV. The CDR3 bases are TGTGCCAGCACCGAGGGGGTGTCGGGACAGGGGATATACGAGCAGTACGTC.

This clonotype was counted at least ten times. The gene calls are TRBV28 and TRBJ2-7, with D perhaps TRBD1 (6 bases). V was trimmed by 7 bases and J by 2 bases, leaving 6 bases between them. The germline gives CDR1 MDHEN, CDR2 SYDVKM. There are 11 residues in the CDR3. This CDR3 is CASTGAYEQYF. The CDR3 DNA reads as TGTGCCAGCACAGGGGCCTACGAGCAGTACTTC.

In this sample, this clonotype turned up a few times. This chain's CDR3 is CASSPGTGLPPYEQYF. The CDR3, as DNA: TGTGCCAGCAGCCCCGGGACAGGGCTACCACCCTACGAGCAGTACTTC. V is TRBV11-2 and J is TRBJ2-7, with TRBD1 identical over 9 bases. The CDR3 runs to 16 residues. J was trimmed by 2 bases and V by 5 bases; bases with no gene match: 10. Germline CDR1 is SGHAT and CDR2 is FQNNGV.

The chain has TRBV27 and TRBJ1-2; D may be TRBD1 (5 bases). The CDR3 has 14 residues. Germline V gene data show CDR1 as MNHEY and CDR2 as SMNVEV (reference sequence). V lost 2 bases to trimming and J lost 2 bases, with 9 bases between them. CDR3 DNA sequence: TGTGCCAGCAGTTTAGCGTGGGGCAACTATGGCTACACCTTC. Protein sequence: CASSLAWGNYGYTF.

This clonotype qualifies as medium-sized. The chain has TRBV7-6 and TRBJ1-6; D perhaps matches TRBD1 (6 bases). V dropped 5 bases and J dropped 9 bases, with 17 bases sitting between them. This CDR3 is built from 15 residues. Looked up from germline, CDR1 is SGHVS and CDR2 is FNYEAQ. The CDR3 reads CASSPLARGLSPLHF. The CDR3, as DNA: TGTGCCAGCAGCCCACTGGCCAGGGGACTTTCACCCCTCCACTTT.

Of note for this clonotype: Relative to the germline gene, one junction end is altered; a read error may explain this. V usage is TRBV14 and J usage is TRBJ1-6; the D is unclear. The germline V gene has CDR1 SGHDN and CDR2 FVKESK. The CDR3 is 13 amino acids. Here the CDR3 reads CASSQVVGYEQYF. CDR3 nucleotides: TGTGCCAGCAGCCAAGTGGTGGGTTACGAGCAGTACTTT.

J is TRBJ2-1 and V is TRBV6-1, with D tentatively TRBD1 or TRBD2 (5 bases each). CDR3 size: 14 residues. V lost 4 bases to trimming and J lost 10 bases, with 17 bases between them. Germline-derived CDR1 and CDR2 are MNHNS and SASEGT. For the CDR3, the DNA is TGTGCCAGCAGTGGCCGGGACGGCCCCTACGAGCAGTTCTTC. Protein sequence: CASSGRDGPYEQFF.

Note on this clonotype: It may be a read error: a sequence one base away is much more abundant. CDR3 in DNA: TGTGCCAGCAGTATACAGTATGCCAAAAACATTCAGTTCTTC. This sequence encodes CASSIQYAKNIQFF. The V gene is TRBV28, the J gene TRBJ2-4; D not resolved. The J call is doubtful: the DNA matches TRBJ2-1 better. The CDR3 has 14 amino acids. In germline, CDR1 is MDHEN, CDR2 SYDVKM.

This chain uses TRBV4-1 with TRBJ2-4; D call uncertain. The J call may not be correct, given that the DNA end is closer to TRBJ2-5. The length of the CDR3 is 16 residues. CDR1 and CDR2 (germline): MGHRA, YSYEKL. CDR3 amino acids: CASSQVQWPGQETQYF. In DNA, the CDR3 is TGCGCCAGCAGCCAAGTTCAATGGCCCGGCCAAGAGACCCAGTACTTC.